Listed below are T cell receptor beta chains from one sample, sequenced in a study of identical twins. TCRdb itself ran the 5' RACE reads through MiXCR, one entry per CDR3 protein. The data contain 250,000 to 350,000 distinct CDR3 sequences, 8% to 9.5% of them singletons. These sequences were also reported in another study, on yellow fever vaccine responses in identical twins.

The sequenced sample was CD8+ T cells sorted from blood. The receptors derive from a woman between 18 and 29 years old in good health. Both conserved end residues are part of each CDR3. The D gene is left open where the match is weak. The size entry is marked missing in some rows and otherwise reads once, few, many or a size class.

clone_size	j_call	d_call	v_call	cdr3_aa	cdr3_nt
few	TRBJ1-4	NA	TRBV6-1	CASRPGHGFNEKLFF	TGTGCCAGCAGGCCGGGACACGGCTTTAATGAAAAACTGTTTTTT
NA	TRBJ2-1	NA	TRBV29-1	CSVDGGIFSYNEQFF	TGCAGCGTTGACGGGGGAATATTCTCCTACAATGAGCAGTTCTTC
NA	TRBJ2-7	NA	TRBV29-1	CSVEIGAGRASYEQYF	TGCAGCGTTGAAATTGGCGCGGGCAGGGCCTCATACGAGCAGTACTTC
few	TRBJ2-3	TRBD2	TRBV7-9	CASTDAAGGTDTQYF	TGTGCCAGCACCGATGCCGCGGGAGGCACAGATACGCAGTATTTT
many	TRBJ2-1	NA	TRBV19	CASRELLAPNEQFF	TGTGCCAGTAGAGAACTATTAGCCCCCAATGAGCAGTTCTTC
NA	TRBJ2-1	NA	TRBV3-1	CASSLYDNEQFF	TGTGCCAGCAGCCTATACGACAATGAGCAGTTCTTC
few	TRBJ2-7	TRBD2	TRBV30	CAWSTGGGGPSYEQYF	TGTGCCTGGAGTACAGGCGGCGGGGGGCCCTCCTACGAGCAGTACTTC
NA	TRBJ1-1	NA	TRBV7-9	CASSPRQTMNTEAFF	TGTGCCAGCAGCCCGAGACAGACGATGAACACTGAAGCTTTCTTT
many	TRBJ2-7	TRBD2	TRBV29-1	CSVAETSVYEQYF	TGCAGCGTTGCCGAGACTAGCGTCTACGAGCAGTACTTC
few	TRBJ2-6	NA	TRBV6-6	CASRGGPRTQGTPLSGANVLTF	TGTGCCAGCAGGGGGGGACCCCGAACACAGGGTACCCCTTTATCTGGGGCCAACGTCCTGACTTTC
many	TRBJ2-5	NA	TRBV27	CASSSSPGQETQYF	TGTGCCAGCAGTTCCTCCCCGGGACAAGAGACCCAGTACTTC
NA	TRBJ2-5	TRBD2	TRBV27	CASSLLAHQETQYF	TGTGCCAGCAGCCTACTAGCGCACCAAGAGACCCAGTACTTC
few	TRBJ2-5	NA	TRBV4-3	CASSQDLAQETQYF	TGCGCCAGCAGCCAAGATCTGGCCCAAGAGACCCAGTACTTC
NA	TRBJ2-7	NA	TRBV7-9	CASSPDKGQRSYEQYF	TGTGCCAGCAGCCCCGACAAGGGGCAAAGGTCCTACGAGCAGTACTTC
few	TRBJ2-1	NA	TRBV3-1	CASSQEWGGGADFPVF	NA
few	TRBJ1-4	TRBD1	TRBV4-3	CASSHGTENNEKLFF	TGCGCCAGCAGCCACGGGACAGAAAATAATGAAAAACTGTTTTTT
NA	TRBJ2-1	NA	TRBV7-6	CASSSLGGASYNEQFF	TGTGCCAGCAGCTCCCTGGGCGGGGCCTCCTACAATGAGCAGTTCTTC
NA	TRBJ2-7	NA	TRBV30	CAWSAGDTYEQYF	TGTGCCTGGAGTGCGGGGGATACCTACGAGCAGTACTTC
many	TRBJ2-7	TRBD1	TRBV4-3	CASSPNRDRRDEQYF	TGCGCCAGCAGCCCTAACCGGGACAGACGAGACGAGCAGTACTTC
many	TRBJ1-2	NA	TRBV7-9	CASSLVSEIYGYTF	TGTGCCAGCAGCTTAGTTTCAGAAATCTATGGCTACACCTTC
NA	TRBJ2-6	TRBD1	TRBV12-3/TRBV12-4	CASRKTGGTGANVLTF	TGTGCCAGCAGAAAAACAGGGGGCACTGGGGCCAACGTCCTGACTTTC
few	TRBJ2-1	TRBD2	TRBV7-9	CASSRLAGGYEQFF	TGTGCCAGCAGCCGACTAGCGGGAGGCTATGAGCAGTTCTTC
many	TRBJ1-5	TRBD1	TRBV6-1	CASRTGTGSMPQHF	TGTGCCAGCAGAACCGGGACAGGGAGTATGCCCCAGCATTTT
many	TRBJ2-2	NA	TRBV29-1	CSVDTGWGGELFF	TGCAGCGTTGACACAGGGTGGGGCGGGGAGCTGTTTTTT
NA	TRBJ2-7	NA	TRBV19	CASSIAAPYEQYF	TGTGCCAGTAGTATAGCCGCCCCCTACGAGCAGTACTTC
NA	TRBJ2-1	TRBD2	TRBV9	CASSGTSGGGSYNEQFF	TGTGCCAGCAGCGGGACTAGCGGGGGTGGCTCCTACAATGAGCAGTTCTTC
NA	TRBJ2-7	TRBD2	TRBV27	CASSVSSGTLSYEQYF	TGTGCCAGCAGTGTCTCTAGCGGGACCCTCTCCTACGAGCAGTACTTC
NA	TRBJ2-7	NA	TRBV28	CASTSSSAPSYEQYF	TGTGCCAGCACATCATCCTCGGCCCCGTCCTACGAGCAGTACTTC
many	TRBJ2-7	TRBD1	TRBV7-2	CASSLGTGIEYEQYF	TGTGCCAGCAGCTTAGGGACAGGAATTGAGTACGAGCAGTACTTC
NA	TRBJ2-1	TRBD2	TRBV5-6	CASSSLAGGNNEQFF	TGTGCCAGCAGCTCCCTAGCGGGAGGTAACAATGAGCAGTTCTTC